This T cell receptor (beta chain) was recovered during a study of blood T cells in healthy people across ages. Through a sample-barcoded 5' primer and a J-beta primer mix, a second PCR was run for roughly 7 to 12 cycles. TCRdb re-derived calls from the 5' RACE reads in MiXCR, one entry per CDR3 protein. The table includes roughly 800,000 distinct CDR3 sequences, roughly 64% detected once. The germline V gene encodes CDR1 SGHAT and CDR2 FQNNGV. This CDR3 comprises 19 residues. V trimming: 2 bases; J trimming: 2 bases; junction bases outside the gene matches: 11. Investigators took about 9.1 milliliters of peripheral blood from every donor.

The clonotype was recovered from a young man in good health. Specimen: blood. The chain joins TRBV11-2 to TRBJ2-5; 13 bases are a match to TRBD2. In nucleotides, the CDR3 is TGTGCCAGCAGCTTATCCCCGCGACTAGCGGGGGGCCGACAAGAGACCCAGTACTTC. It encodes CASSLSPRLAGGRQETQYF.